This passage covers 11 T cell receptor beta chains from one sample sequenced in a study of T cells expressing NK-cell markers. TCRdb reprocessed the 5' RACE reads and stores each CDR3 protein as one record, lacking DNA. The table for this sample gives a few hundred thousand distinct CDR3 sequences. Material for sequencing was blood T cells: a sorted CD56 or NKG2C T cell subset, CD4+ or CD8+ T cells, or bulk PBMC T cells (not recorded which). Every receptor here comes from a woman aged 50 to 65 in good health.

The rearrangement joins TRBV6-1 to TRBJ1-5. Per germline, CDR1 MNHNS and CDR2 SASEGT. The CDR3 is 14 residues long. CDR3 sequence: CASIGGGDHQPQHF.

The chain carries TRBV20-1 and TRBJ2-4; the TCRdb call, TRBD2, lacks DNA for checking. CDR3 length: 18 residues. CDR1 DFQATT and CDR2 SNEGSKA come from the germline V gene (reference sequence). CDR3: CSARRGTSRRASGNIQYF.

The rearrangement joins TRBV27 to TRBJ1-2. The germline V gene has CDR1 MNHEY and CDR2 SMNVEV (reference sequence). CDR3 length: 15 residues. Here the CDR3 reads CASSLGGTYNYGYTF.

The CDR3 region is CASSLQGANVLTF. The chain links TRBV27 to TRBJ2-6. CDR1 and CDR2 (germline): MNHEY, SMNVEV (reference sequence). The CDR3 is 13 residues long.

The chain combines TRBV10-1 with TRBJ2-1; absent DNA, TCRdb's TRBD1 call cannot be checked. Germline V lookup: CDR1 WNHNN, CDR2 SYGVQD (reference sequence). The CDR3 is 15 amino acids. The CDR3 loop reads CASSTSTGLRNEQFF.

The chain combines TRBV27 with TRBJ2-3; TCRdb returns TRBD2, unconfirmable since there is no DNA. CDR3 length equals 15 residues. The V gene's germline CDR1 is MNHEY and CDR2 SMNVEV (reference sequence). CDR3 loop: CASTNSGRDLVTQYF.

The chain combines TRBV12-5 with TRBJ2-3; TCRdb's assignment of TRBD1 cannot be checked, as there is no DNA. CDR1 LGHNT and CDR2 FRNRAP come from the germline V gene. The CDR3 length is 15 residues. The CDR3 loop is CASGRIQGSPDTQYF.

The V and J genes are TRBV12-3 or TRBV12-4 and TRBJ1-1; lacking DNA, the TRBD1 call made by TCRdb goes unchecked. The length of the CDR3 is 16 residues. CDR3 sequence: CASSFASFRGVTEAFF.

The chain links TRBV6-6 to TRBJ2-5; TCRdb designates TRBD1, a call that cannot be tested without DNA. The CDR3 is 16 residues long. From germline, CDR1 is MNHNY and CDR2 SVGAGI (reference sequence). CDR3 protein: CASSYPLLTGQETQYF.

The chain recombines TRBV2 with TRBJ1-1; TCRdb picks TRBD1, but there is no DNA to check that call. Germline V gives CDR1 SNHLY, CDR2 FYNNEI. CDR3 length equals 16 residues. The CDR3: CASTEGGAGLNTEAFF.

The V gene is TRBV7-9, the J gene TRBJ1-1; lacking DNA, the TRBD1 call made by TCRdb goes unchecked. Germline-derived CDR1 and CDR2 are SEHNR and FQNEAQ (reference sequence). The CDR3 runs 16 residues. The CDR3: CASSLALTVKNTEAFF.